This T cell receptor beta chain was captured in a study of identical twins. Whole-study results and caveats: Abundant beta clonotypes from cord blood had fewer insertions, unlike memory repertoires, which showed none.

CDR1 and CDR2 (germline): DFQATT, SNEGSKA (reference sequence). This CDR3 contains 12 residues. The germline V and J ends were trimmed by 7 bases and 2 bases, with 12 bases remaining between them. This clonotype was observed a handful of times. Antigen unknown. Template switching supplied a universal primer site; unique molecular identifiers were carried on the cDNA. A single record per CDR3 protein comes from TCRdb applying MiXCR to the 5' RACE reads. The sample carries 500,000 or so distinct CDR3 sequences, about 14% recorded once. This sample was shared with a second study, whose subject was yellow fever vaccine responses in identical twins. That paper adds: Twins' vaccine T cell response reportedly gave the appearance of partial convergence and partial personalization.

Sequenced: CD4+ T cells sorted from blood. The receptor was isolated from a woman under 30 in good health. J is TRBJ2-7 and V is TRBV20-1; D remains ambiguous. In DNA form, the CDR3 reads TGCAGTGAACCGGGCTGTGCCTACGAGCAGTACTTC. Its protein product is CSEPGCAYEQYF.